The present entry profiles one T cell receptor beta chain with its context. The antigen is undetermined. This specimen comes from a study of cytomegalovirus exposure and HLA in healthy donors. The wider study: From donors who were HLA-typed, an early data release held approximately 84 million unique TCRs. Genotyping of some 390 donors showed that about 79% belonged to the Caucasian-associated ancestry cluster.

The PCR had 60 Vbeta and 13 Jbeta primers. The repertoire was sequenced with immunoSEQ multiplex PCR; TCRdb's copy has only in-frame clones and lacks some. Altogether fewer than 200,000 clones are present, 75% to 90% being singletons, with the ten largest covering 2% to 2.5%. Study results and caveats: The investigators catalogued 150 or so TCR beta chains as cytomegalovirus-associated.

Germline V gene data show CDR1 as SGDLS and CDR2 as YYNGEE. Germline trimming cut 5 bases from V and 5 bases from J; bases unmatched to any gene: 8. The CDR3 is 15 amino acids. This clonotype was obtained from a male donor in good health and CMV-seronegative. Sequencing input: PBMCs. The chain combines TRBV9 with TRBJ2-2, with 8 positions matching TRBD2. In DNA, the CDR3 is TGTGCCAGCAGTACCGGGGGGGCTCGGACCGGGGAGCTGTTTTTT. It translates to CASSTGGARTGELFF. Full variable domain (missing parts from reference TRBV9 and TRBJ2-2): DSGVTQTPKHLITATGQRVTLRCSPRSGDLSVYWYQQSLDQGLQFLIQYYNGEERAKGNILERFSAQQFPDLHSELNLSSLELGDSALYFCASSTGGARTGELFFGEGSRLTVL.